Below are 13 T cell receptor beta chains sequenced from a single sample in a study of T cells in Graves' hyperthyroidism and ophthalmopathy. The TCR beta CDR3 regions underwent amplification using RNA transcripts as the source. HTBI primers were used for first-round RT-PCR of the TCR CDR3. MiXCR, applied by TCRdb to the multiplex PCR reads, yields one record per CDR3 protein. The repertoire has about 180,000 distinct CDR3 sequences, 17% of them found once; the top ten carry roughly 32%. Specimen: blood. Receptors were obtained from a woman aged 50 to 60 with Graves' hyperthyroidism.

Comments on this clonotype: A much bigger clone sits one base away, suggesting this may be a read error. The chain couples TRBV6-9 to TRBJ1-1, with TRBD1 matching 7 bases. The CDR3 is 14 amino acids. Germline loops: CDR1 MNHGY, CDR2 SVAAGI. Germline trimming cut 4 bases from V and 6 bases from J; bases unmatched to any gene: 8. The DNA of the CDR3 is TGTGCCAGCAGTTGGGAACAGGGGTTTTCTGAAGCTTTCTTT. It is translated as CASSWEQGFSEAFF.

This clonotype was seen many times. The V call is TRBV5-1, the J call TRBJ2-3, with 11 bases fitting TRBD1. CDR1 is SGHRS and CDR2 is YFSETQ in the germline V gene. Trimming removed 4 bases from V and 2 bases from J; junction bases left unmatched: 6. CDR3 size: 16 residues. The CDR3 sequence: CASSKGTGGTTDTQYF. CDR3 nucleotides: TGCGCCAGCAGCAAGGGGACAGGGGGAACCACAGATACGCAGTATTTT.

This clonotype has at least ten counts. The gene calls are TRBV12-3 or TRBV12-4 and TRBJ1-2; a weak D match, TRBD1 (5 bases). The V end was cut by 6 bases, the J end by 1 base, with 15 bases between. The CDR3 loop spans 15 amino acids. CDR3 protein: CASSASPTDNYGYTF. CDR3 in DNA: TGTGCCAGCAGCGCTTCCCCGACAGATAACTATGGCTACACCTTC.

This clonotype was detected many times. The chain combines TRBV16 with TRBJ2-7, with 8 bases that match TRBD1. Unmatched junction bases numbered 9, after V lost 3 bases and J lost 5 bases. The germline V gene encodes CDR1 KGHSY and CDR2 FQNENV. The CDR3 length is 15 residues. The CDR3 nucleotides read TGTGCCAGCAGCCATTCGGACAGGGCTAGGGACGAGCAGTACTTC. Its protein is CASSHSDRARDEQYF.

Many counts were recorded for this clonotype. This rearrangement joins TRBV5-1 to TRBJ1-1; D is perhaps TRBD1 (5 bases). CDR1 is SGHRS and CDR2 is YFSETQ in the germline V gene. The CDR3 totals 14 residues. Trimming removed 2 bases at V and 1 base at J, with 9 bases between. Written as DNA, the CDR3 is TGCGCCAGCAGCTTAGGGACGAGGAACACTGAAGCTTTCTTT. Translated, it gives CASSLGTRNTEAFF.

This clonotype was counted many times. V is TRBV11-2 and J is TRBJ1-6; TRBD1 aligns across 7 bases. Germline loops: CDR1 SGHAT, CDR2 FQNNGV. The CDR3 sequence is 15 residues long. The V gene end was trimmed by 5 bases and the J gene end by 9 bases; junction bases not matched to a gene: 10. The CDR3 is CASSKPAGGGSPLHF. The CDR3 DNA follows: TGTGCCAGCAGCAAACCTGCAGGGGGTGGTTCACCCCTCCACTTT.

This clonotype was seen many times. V gene TRBV12-3 or TRBV12-4 combines with J gene TRBJ2-7; 8 bases align to TRBD1. This CDR3 has 15 residues. Unmatched junction bases numbered 8, after V lost 3 bases and J lost 4 bases. The CDR3 region is CASSLTGQAVYEQYF. For the CDR3, the DNA is TGTGCCAGCAGTTTGACGGGACAGGCCGTTTACGAGCAGTACTTC.

This rearrangement joins TRBV4-2 to TRBJ2-3; possibly TRBD2 for D (6 bases). V was trimmed by 1 base and J by 2 bases, leaving 10 bases between them. The germline gives CDR1 LGHNA, CDR2 YNFKEQ. This CDR3 has 15 residues. CDR3 amino acids: CASSQVGTSTDTQYF. CDR3 coding DNA: TGTGCCAGCAGCCAAGTCGGGACTTCCACAGATACGCAGTATTTT.

The V call is TRBV7-6, the J call TRBJ2-1, with D perhaps assigned TRBD1 or TRBD2 (7 bases each). This CDR3 has 16 residues. The germline CDR1 and CDR2 sequences are SGHVS and FNYEAQ. Trimming removed 3 bases from V and 7 bases from J, with 19 bases in between. CDR3 loop: CASSFLTGDGRNEQFF. The CDR3 DNA sequence: TGTGCCAGCAGCTTCCTTACAGGGGACGGGAGGAATGAGCAGTTCTTC.

In regard to this clonotype: One end of the junction does not line up with germline, which may come from a read error. This sequence joins TRBV7-7 and TRBJ2-1, with 8 bases that match TRBD1. The germline V gene has CDR1 SSHAT and CDR2 FNYEAQ (reference sequence). The CDR3 extends over 16 amino acids. The CDR3 protein is CASSLTWTGNRNEQFF. In nucleotides, the CDR3 is TGTGCTAGCAGCCTGACATGGACAGGGAATCGCAATGAGCAGTTCTTC.

This clonotype was recorded a few times. V and J are TRBV6-1 and TRBJ1-5; TRBD1 agrees at 7 bases. Looked up from germline, CDR1 is MNHNS and CDR2 is SASEGT. V dropped 6 bases and J dropped 9; count of bases not matched to a gene: 5. The CDR3 runs 12 residues. The CDR3 sequence: CASSQGQAPQHF. CDR3 in DNA: TGTGCCAGCAGCCAAGGACAGGCGCCCCAGCATTTT.

In this sample, this clonotype turned up many times. The V and J genes are TRBV20-1 and TRBJ1-5, with 7 bases matching TRBD1. V shed 7 bases and J 5 bases; nucleotides not matched to a gene: 11. The CDR3 spans 14 residues. Germline CDR1 reads DFQATT; CDR2 reads SNEGSKA (reference sequence). This CDR3 reads CSVLTGTEYQPQHF. As DNA, the CDR3 is TGCAGTGTCCTCACCGGGACAGAGTATCAGCCCCAGCATTTT.

This clonotype appeared many times. The rearrangement links TRBV14 to TRBJ1-2; D unresolved. CDR3 size: 12 residues. Germline-derived CDR1 and CDR2 are SGHDN and FVKESK. The V gene lost 1 base and the J gene lost 8 bases, with 8 bases spanning the gap. CDR3 in amino acids: CASSQVRGGYTF. DNA of the CDR3: TGTGCCAGCAGCCAAGTTAGAGGCGGCTACACCTTC.